One and the same sample provided the 21 T cell receptor beta chains below, sequenced in a study of radiation and T cells in renal cell carcinoma. This table comes from immunoSEQ multiplex PCR, and its TCRdb copy is limited to in-frame clones, with some not included. The sample includes approximately 70,000 clones, about three quarters seen only once; the top ten take approximately 6.6%. As for time point: blood 4 weeks post-SBRT, at nephrectomy. Treatment given: 15 Gy SBRT to primary tumor, nephrectomy 4 weeks later. Sequenced here: blood, sampled from a patient whose treatment included radiotherapy and nephrectomy. The receptors derive from a man aged 60-69 years with renal cell carcinoma.

This clone appeared a few times. V gene TRBV12-5 combines with J gene TRBJ1-1, with D possibly matching TRBD1 (5 bases). Germline CDR1 and CDR2: LGHNT and FRNRAP. The CDR3 totals 14 residues. Trimming stripped 8 bases from V and 0 bases from J, with 13 bases between. The chain's CDR3 is CASTSGILNTEAFF. CDR3 nucleotide sequence: TGTGCTAGTACCTCAGGGATCTTGAACACTGAAGCTTTCTTT.

The genes are TRBV15 and TRBJ1-6; 12 bases are a match to TRBD1. There are 16 residues in the CDR3. CDR1 LNHNV and CDR2 YYDKDF come from the germline V gene (reference sequence). Losses at the gene ends were 7 bases for V and 6 bases for J; bases not matched to a gene: 7. The CDR3 region is CATTSGTGGGNSPLHF. Here the CDR3 DNA reads TGTGCCACCACCTCCGGGACAGGGGGCGGTAATTCACCCCTCCACTTT.

This clone was observed once. The rearrangement uses TRBV7-2 and TRBJ2-4; 8 nucleotides line up with TRBD2. Trimming removed 4 bases from V and 7 bases from J; junction bases left unmatched: 15. Germline V gene lookup returns CDR1 SGHTA and CDR2 FQGNSA. CDR3 length: 17 amino acids. CDR3: CASSSPGRGAVGNIQYF. The CDR3 nucleotides read TGTGCCAGCAGCTCCCCCGGGAGGGGGGCGGTGGGGAACATTCAGTACTTC. Filled out from reference TRBV7-2 and TRBJ2-4, the complete variable domain reads GAGVSQSPSNKVTEKGKDVELRCDPISGHTALYWYRQSLGQGLEFLIYFQGNSAPDKSGLPSDRFSAERTGGSVSTLTIQRTQQEDSAVYLCASSSPGRGAVGNIQYFGAGTRLSVL.

CDR3 bases: TGTGCCAGCGAAGGGACGGACTATGGCTACACCTTC. Protein: CASEGTDYGYTF. The chain employs TRBV7-9 and TRBJ1-2; the D gene is possibly TRBD1 (5 bases). V was trimmed by 8 bases and J by 3 bases, leaving 10 bases between them. Germline values: CDR1 SEHNR, CDR2 FQNEAQ (reference sequence). The CDR3 covers 12 residues.

The J gene is TRBJ1-3, the V gene TRBV7-9; D is unresolved. Trimming took 1 base from V and 0 from J, leaving 16 bases between them. Germline CDR1 and CDR2: SEHNR and FQNEAQ (reference sequence). This CDR3 is 18 amino acids long. The CDR3 DNA sequence: TGTGCCAGCAGCTTAGTCACTTCAAGGCTATTCTCTGGAAACACCATATATTTT. It yields the protein CASSLVTSRLFSGNTIYF. Looking up the rest from reference TRBV7-9 and TRBJ1-3 gives the full variable domain: DTGVSQNPRHKITKRGQNVTFRCDPISEHNRLYWYRQTLGQGPEFLTYFQNEAQLEKSRLLSDRFSAERPKGSFSTLEIQRTEQGDSAMYLCASSLVTSRLFSGNTIYFGEGSWLTVV.

The chain employs TRBV29-1 and TRBJ2-3, with D possibly TRBD2 on 7 matching bases. The germline V gene has CDR1 SQVTM and CDR2 ANQGSEA. This CDR3 contains 12 residues. V lost 4 bases and J 5 bases, leaving 10 bases between the germline ends. CDR3 loop: CSVGGGGDTQYF. The CDR3 nucleotides read TGCAGCGTTGGGGGGGGCGGAGATACGCAGTATTTT.

The chain has TRBV7-9 and TRBJ2-1; the match to TRBD2 covers 15 bases. CDR3 length: 17 amino acids. Trimming removed 5 bases from V and 6 bases from J; junction bases left unmatched: 8. Germline V gives CDR1 SEHNR, CDR2 FQNEAQ (reference sequence). The CDR3 DNA sequence: TGTGCCAGCAGCGCACCTGGACTAGCGGGGGGGTTCAATGAGCAGTTCTTC. Translating it yields CASSAPGLAGGFNEQFF.

This chain links TRBV7-8 with TRBJ1-2; weak D call: TRBD1 (5 bases). The V end lost 4 bases, the J end lost 6 bases, and 15 bases lay between the germline ends. CDR3 size: 14 residues. Germline V lookup: CDR1 SGHVS, CDR2 FQNEAQ. The CDR3 sequence is CASSSRQGRDGYTF. CDR3 sequence (DNA): TGTGCCAGCAGCTCGCGGCAGGGAAGGGATGGCTACACCTTC.

This chain connects TRBV5-1 to TRBJ1-2; 7 nucleotides match TRBD1. Germline CDR1 is SGHRS and CDR2 is YFSETQ. The CDR3 contains 14 residues. V was clipped by 0 bases and J by 8 bases; unmatched bases: 7. CDR3 DNA: TGCGCCAGCAGCTTGGAGACAGGGAATGGCGGCTACACCTTC. It yields the protein CASSLETGNGGYTF. Full variable domain (missing parts from reference TRBV5-1 and TRBJ1-2): KAGVTQTPRYLIKTRGQQVTLSCSPISGHRSVSWYQQTPGQGLQFLFEYFSETQRNKGNFPGRFSGRQFSNSRSEMNVSTLELGDSALYLCASSLETGNGGYTFGSGTRLTVV.

This clone was counted a few times. The chain employs TRBV15 and TRBJ1-5; the match to TRBD1 covers 7 bases. CDR3 length: 17 residues. J was trimmed by 0 bases and V by 3 bases; bases with no gene match: 8. The V gene's germline CDR1 is LNHNV and CDR2 YYDKDF (reference sequence). CDR3 region: CATSREPGGISNQPQHF. The CDR3, as DNA: TGTGCCACCAGCAGGGAACCAGGGGGGATTAGCAATCAGCCCCAGCATTTT.

The chain uses TRBV7-2 and TRBJ1-4, with a weak D call TRBD1 (5 bases). Trimming stripped 5 bases from V and 3 bases from J, with 13 bases between. The germline V gene has CDR1 SGHTA and CDR2 FQGNSA. The CDR3 has 15 residues. CDR3 sequence reads: CASSRQGAANEKLFF. CDR3 nucleotides: TGTGCCAGCAGCCGGCAGGGTGCAGCTAATGAAAAACTGTTTTTT.

This clone was detected a few times. The rearrangement uses TRBV25-1 and TRBJ2-1; D not resolved. This CDR3 spans 14 amino acids. V was pared by 1 base and J by 5 bases, with 9 bases between. Germline assignment: CDR1 MGHDK and CDR2 SYGVNS. CDR3 amino acids: CASSEWGTNNEQFF. In DNA form, the CDR3 reads TGTGCCAGCAGTGAATGGGGAACCAACAATGAGCAGTTCTTC.

The chain carries TRBV6-5 and TRBJ1-2; D is ambiguous. CDR1 MNHEY and CDR2 SVGAGI come from the germline V gene. Trimming cost V 6 bases and J 2 bases, with 10 bases left between them. This CDR3 comprises 13 residues. CDR3 protein: CASSKNSNYGYTF. DNA for the CDR3: TGTGCCAGCAGCAAGAACTCGAACTATGGCTACACCTTC.

This clone was seen only once. The chain is built from TRBV6-5 and TRBJ1-1; possibly TRBD1 for D (5 bases). CDR1 is MNHEY and CDR2 is SVGAGI in the germline V gene. Between the trimmed V and J ends, which lost 5 bases and 3 bases, there was a span of 16 bases. The CDR3 length is 15 residues. CDR3 sequence: CASSRTRLADTEAFF. The CDR3 DNA sequence: TGTGCCAGCAGTAGGACACGCCTCGCCGACACTGAAGCTTTCTTT.

The chain is built from TRBV2 and TRBJ1-6, with D possibly matching TRBD1 (6 bases). Germline lookup yields CDR1 SNHLY and CDR2 FYNNEI. The CDR3 consists of 16 residues. Trimming removed 6 bases from V and 0 bases from J, with 12 bases in between. The CDR3 protein is CASREDRSSYNSPLHF. DNA of the CDR3: TGTGCCAGCAGGGAGGACAGAAGCTCCTATAATTCACCCCTCCACTTT.

V gene TRBV9 combines with J gene TRBJ1-6, with D uncertain. CDR3 size: 14 residues. Trimming pared 4 bases from V and 7 bases from J, leaving 12 bases between. Germline V gives CDR1 SGDLS, CDR2 YYNGEE. The CDR3 coding sequence is TGTGCCAGCAGCACTAGACAAGGCAATTCACCCCTCCACTTT. Its translation: CASSTRQGNSPLHF.

This sequence joins TRBV9 and TRBJ2-7; TRBD2 might be the D (5 bases). This CDR3 is 12 amino acids long. V was clipped by 6 bases and J by 6 bases, with 13 bases between them. Germline loops: CDR1 SGDLS, CDR2 YYNGEE. The CDR3 DNA follows: TGTGCCAGCAACGAGGGTTTGGGCGAGCAGTACTTC. Translating it yields CASNEGLGEQYF.

The genes are TRBV6-5 and TRBJ2-2, with 7 bases identical to TRBD1. There are 12 residues in the CDR3. Germline CDR1 MNHEY, CDR2 SVGAGI. V shed 9 bases and J 4 bases; nucleotides not matched to a gene: 2. Here the CDR3 DNA reads TGTGCCAGTTACAGGGGCACCGGGGAGCTGTTTTTT. Its translation: CASYRGTGELFF.

The chain carries TRBV30 and TRBJ1-1, with unresolved D. The CDR3 runs 12 residues. Germline lookup yields CDR1 GTSNPN and CDR2 SVGIG (reference sequence). Trimming left V 1 base short and J 7 bases short, with 10 bases between. The CDR3 region is CAWSGTEDEAFF. The CDR3 nucleotides read TGTGCCTGGAGTGGGACGGAAGATGAAGCTTTCTTT. The full variable domain, in which reference TRBV30 and TRBJ1-1 provide the parts outside the CDR3, is SQTIHQWPATLVQPVGSPLSLECTVEGTSNPNLYWYRQAAGRGLQLLFYSVGIGQISSEVPQNLSASRPQDRQFILSSKKLLLSDSGFYLCAWSGTEDEAFFGQGTRLTVV.

The chain joins TRBV13 to TRBJ1-3; D uncertain. CDR3 size: 14 residues. V lost 2 bases and J 0 bases, leaving 5 bases between the germline ends. Per the germline V gene, CDR1 is PRHDT and CDR2 is FYEKMQ (reference sequence). The CDR3, as DNA: TGTGCCAGCAGCTTAATGAGCTCTGGAAACACCATATATTTT. It is translated as CASSLMSSGNTIYF.

CDR3 amino acids: CASKPGTGTGTQYF. The CDR3 nucleotides are TGCGCCAGCAAACCCGGGACAGGGACGGGGACCCAGTACTTC. J is TRBJ2-5 and V is TRBV10-2; 9 bases agree with TRBD1. The ends lost 7 bases at V and 7 bases at J; junction bases unmatched: 10. The CDR3 covers 14 residues. Germline loops: CDR1 WSHSY, CDR2 SAAADI.